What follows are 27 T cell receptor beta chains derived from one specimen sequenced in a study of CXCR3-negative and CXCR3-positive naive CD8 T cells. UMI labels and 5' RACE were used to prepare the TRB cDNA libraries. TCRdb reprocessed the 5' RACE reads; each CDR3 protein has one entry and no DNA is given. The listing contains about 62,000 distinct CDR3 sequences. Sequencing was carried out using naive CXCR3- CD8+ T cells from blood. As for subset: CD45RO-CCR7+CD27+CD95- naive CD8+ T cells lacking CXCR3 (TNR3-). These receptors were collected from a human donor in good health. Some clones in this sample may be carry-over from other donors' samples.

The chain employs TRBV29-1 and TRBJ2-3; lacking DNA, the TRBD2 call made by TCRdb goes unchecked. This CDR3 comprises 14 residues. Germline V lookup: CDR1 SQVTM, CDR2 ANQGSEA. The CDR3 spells CSVEGTFYTDTQYF.

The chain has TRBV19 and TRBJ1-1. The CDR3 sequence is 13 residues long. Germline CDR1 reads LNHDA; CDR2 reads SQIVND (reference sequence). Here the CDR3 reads CASSKREATEAFF.

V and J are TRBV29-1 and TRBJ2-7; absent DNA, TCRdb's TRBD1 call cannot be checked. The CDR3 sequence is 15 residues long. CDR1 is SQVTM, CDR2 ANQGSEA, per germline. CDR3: CSAYIRVYRSYEQYF.

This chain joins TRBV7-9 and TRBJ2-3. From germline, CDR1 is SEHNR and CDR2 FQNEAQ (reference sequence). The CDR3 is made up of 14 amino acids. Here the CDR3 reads CASSLGPNRDTQYF.

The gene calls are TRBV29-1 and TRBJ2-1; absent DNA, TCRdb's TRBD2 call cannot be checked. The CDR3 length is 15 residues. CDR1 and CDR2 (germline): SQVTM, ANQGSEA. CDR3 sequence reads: CSVEAAVAGGLEQFF.

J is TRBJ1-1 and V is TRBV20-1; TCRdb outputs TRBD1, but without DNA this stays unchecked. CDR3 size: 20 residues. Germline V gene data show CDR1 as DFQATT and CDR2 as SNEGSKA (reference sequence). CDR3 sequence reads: CSARDRLDRAELRMNTEAFF.

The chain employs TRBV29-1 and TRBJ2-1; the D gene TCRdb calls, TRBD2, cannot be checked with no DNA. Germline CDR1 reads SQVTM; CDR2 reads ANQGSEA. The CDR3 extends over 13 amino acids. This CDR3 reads CSVLAGGVNEQFF.

The chain's CDR3 is CASRTGTRGDTQYF. The chain recombines TRBV7-9 with TRBJ2-3; the TCRdb D gene call, TRBD2, has no DNA to confirm it. The CDR3 totals 14 residues. Germline V gene data show CDR1 as SEHNR and CDR2 as FQNEAQ (reference sequence). The full variable domain, with the rest looked up from reference TRBV7-9 and TRBJ2-3, is DTGVSQNPRHKITKRGQNVTFRCDPISEHNRLYWYRQTLGQGPEFLTYFQNEAQLEKSRLLSDRFSAERPKGSFSTLEIQRTEQGDSAMYLCASRTGTRGDTQYFGPGTRLTVL.

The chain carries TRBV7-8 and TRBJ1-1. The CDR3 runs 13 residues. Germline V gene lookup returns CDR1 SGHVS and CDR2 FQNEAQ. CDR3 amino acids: CASSLPYGVEAFF.

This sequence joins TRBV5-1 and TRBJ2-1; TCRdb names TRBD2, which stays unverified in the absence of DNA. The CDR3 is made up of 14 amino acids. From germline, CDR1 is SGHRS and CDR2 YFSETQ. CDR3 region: CASSTSGVDNEQFF.

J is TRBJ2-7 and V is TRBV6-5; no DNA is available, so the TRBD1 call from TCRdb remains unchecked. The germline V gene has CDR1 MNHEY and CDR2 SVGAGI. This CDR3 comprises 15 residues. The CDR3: CASSPDGDVTYEQYF.

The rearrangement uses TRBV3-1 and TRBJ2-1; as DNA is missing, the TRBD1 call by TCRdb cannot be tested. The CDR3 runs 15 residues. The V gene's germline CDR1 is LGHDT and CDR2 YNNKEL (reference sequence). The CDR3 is CASSQDAGDYNEQFF.

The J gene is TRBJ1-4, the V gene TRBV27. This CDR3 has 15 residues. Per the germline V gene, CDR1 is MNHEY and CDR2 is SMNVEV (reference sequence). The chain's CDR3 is CASSRRGPTNEKLFF.

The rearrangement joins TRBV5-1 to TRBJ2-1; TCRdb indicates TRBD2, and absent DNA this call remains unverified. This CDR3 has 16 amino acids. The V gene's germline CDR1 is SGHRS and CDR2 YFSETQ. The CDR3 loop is CASSLASGGSYNEQFF.

The CDR3 sequence: CSVFAANTGELFF. V usage is TRBV29-1 and J usage is TRBJ2-2. Germline V CDR1 and CDR2: SQVTM, ANQGSEA. This CDR3 comprises 13 residues.

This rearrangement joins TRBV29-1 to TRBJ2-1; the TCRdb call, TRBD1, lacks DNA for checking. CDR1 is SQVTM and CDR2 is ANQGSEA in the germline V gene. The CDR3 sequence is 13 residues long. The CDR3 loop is CSVESRGDYEQFF.

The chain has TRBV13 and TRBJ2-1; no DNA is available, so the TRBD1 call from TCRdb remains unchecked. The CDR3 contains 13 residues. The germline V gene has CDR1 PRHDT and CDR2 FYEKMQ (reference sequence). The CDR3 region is CASSWGTDNEQFF.

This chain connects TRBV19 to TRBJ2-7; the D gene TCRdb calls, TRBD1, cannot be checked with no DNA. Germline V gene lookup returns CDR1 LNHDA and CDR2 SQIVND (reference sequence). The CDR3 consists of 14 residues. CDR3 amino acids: CASSIGTGTYEQYF.

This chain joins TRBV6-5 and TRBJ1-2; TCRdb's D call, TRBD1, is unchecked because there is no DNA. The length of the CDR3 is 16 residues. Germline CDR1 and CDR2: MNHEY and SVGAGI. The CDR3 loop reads CASSYSNPVSGFGYTF.

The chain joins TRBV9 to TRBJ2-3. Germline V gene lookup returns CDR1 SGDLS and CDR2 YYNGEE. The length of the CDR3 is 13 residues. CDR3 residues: CASTSATADTQYF.

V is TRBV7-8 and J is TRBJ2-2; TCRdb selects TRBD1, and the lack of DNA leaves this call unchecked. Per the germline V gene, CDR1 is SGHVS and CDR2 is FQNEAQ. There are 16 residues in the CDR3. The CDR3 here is CASRPWGGGNTGELFF.

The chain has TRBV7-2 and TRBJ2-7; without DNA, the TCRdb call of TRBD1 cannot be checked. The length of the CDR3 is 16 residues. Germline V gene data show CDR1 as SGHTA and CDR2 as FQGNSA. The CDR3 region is CASSFGWGLVRYEQYF.

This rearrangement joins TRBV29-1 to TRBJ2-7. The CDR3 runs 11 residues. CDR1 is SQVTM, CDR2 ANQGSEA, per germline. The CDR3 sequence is CSVASDYEQYF.

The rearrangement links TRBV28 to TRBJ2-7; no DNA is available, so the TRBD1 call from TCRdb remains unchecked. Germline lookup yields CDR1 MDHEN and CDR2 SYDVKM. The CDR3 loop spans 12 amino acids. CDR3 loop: CASSLRGKFAYF.

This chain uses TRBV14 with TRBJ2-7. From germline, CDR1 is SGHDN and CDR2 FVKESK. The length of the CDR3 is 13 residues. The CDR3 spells CASSHDEWYEQYF.

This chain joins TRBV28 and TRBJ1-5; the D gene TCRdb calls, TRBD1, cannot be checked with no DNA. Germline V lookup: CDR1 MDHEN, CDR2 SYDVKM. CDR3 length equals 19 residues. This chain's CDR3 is CASSSNLGHYTYSNQPQHF. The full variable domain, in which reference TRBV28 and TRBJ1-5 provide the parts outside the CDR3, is DVKVTQSSRYLVKRTGEKVFLECVQDMDHENMFWYRQDPGLGLRLIYFSYDVKMKEKGDIPEGYSVSREKKERFSLILESASTNQTSMYLCASSSNLGHYTYSNQPQHFGDGTRLSIL.

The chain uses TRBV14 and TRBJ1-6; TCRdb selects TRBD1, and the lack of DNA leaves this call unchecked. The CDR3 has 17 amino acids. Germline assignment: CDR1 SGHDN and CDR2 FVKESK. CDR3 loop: CASSQDLLGQFNSPLHF.